This T cell receptor (beta chain) is drawn from a study of T cell responses to AZD1222 COVID-19 vaccine. Study as a whole: Samples with a second dose at about 4 or about 12 weeks were pooled together. Whole-study findings and limits: At study baseline, merely several AZD1222 recipients were seropositive. Following two doses of AZD1222, Spike-specific TCR breadth and depth rose.

The assay was immunoSEQ multiplex PCR, and TCRdb's table has in-frame clones only and misses some. The sample carries about 140,000 clones, roughly 90% recorded once. As regards this clone: Antigen unknown.

This receptor was taken from an adult in good health. Source: peripheral blood, taken on day 0 of AZD1222 vaccination.

In nucleotides, the CDR3 is TGTGCCAGCAGTGAATGGCCTAAACGGGGACAGCCCCAGCATTTT. Its translation is CASSEWPKRGQPQHF. This chain uses TRBV2 with TRBJ1-5; no reliable D call. Trimming stripped 2 bases from V and 7 bases from J, with 15 bases between. CDR1 is SNHLY, CDR2 FYNNEI, per germline. This CDR3 comprises 15 residues.